The 25 T cell receptor beta chains below come from one sample, sequenced in a study of blood T cell repertoires in COVID-19. Profiled with immunoSEQ multiplex PCR; TCRdb holds only in-frame clones, not every one. The top ten hold around 13% of the sample, which has 280,000 or so clones, approximately 91% seen once. Source material: peripheral blood. The receptor source for this set is an older woman with acute or convalescent COVID-19.

The chain is built from TRBV15 and TRBJ2-6; D is uncertain. Germline CDR1 is LNHNV and CDR2 is YYDKDF (reference sequence). This CDR3 comprises 17 residues. Trimming took off 4 bases at V and 0 bases at J, with 13 bases between the two ends. In DNA form, the CDR3 reads TGTGCCACCAGCAAATCGGGTCTTCCCTCTGGGGCCAACGTCCTGACTTTC. Protein: CATSKSGLPSGANVLTF. The whole variable domain, filled in from reference TRBV15 and TRBJ2-6, reads DAMVIQNPRYQVTQFGKPVTLSCSQTLNHNVMYWYQQKSSQAPKLLFHYYDKDFNNEADTPDNFQSRRPNTSFCFLDIRSPGLGDTAMYLCATSKSGLPSGANVLTFGAGSRLTVL.

The chain joins TRBV5-6 to TRBJ2-1; the match to TRBD2 covers 9 bases. The CDR3 totals 14 residues. Trimming removed 4 bases from V and 7 bases from J; junction bases left unmatched: 6. The germline V gene has CDR1 SGHDT and CDR2 YYEEEE. As DNA, the CDR3 is TGTGCCAGCAGCACCCCGGGACTAGCTAATGAGCAGTTCTTC. Translating gives CASSTPGLANEQFF.

The V gene is TRBV7-2, the J gene TRBJ2-7; 14 nucleotides agree with TRBD2. V shed 5 bases and J 1 base; nucleotides not matched to a gene: 7. The germline gives CDR1 SGHTA, CDR2 FQGNSA. This CDR3 is 17 amino acids long. For the CDR3, the DNA is TGTGCCAGCAGCGATCGCCGACTAGCGGGAGGGTCCTACGAGCAGTACTTC. Encoded protein: CASSDRRLAGGSYEQYF.

The V call is TRBV18, the J call TRBJ2-1; D not certain. V lost 2 bases and J lost 0, with 5 bases in between. CDR1 and CDR2 (germline): KGHSH, LQKENI. CDR3 size: 14 residues. CDR3 in DNA: TGTGCCAGCTCACCAGCTAGCTCCTACAATGAGCAGTTCTTC. Residues: CASSPASSYNEQFF.

This clone showed up just a few times. This rearrangement joins TRBV12-3 or TRBV12-4 to TRBJ1-4; D is uncertain. Deletions cut 3 bases from V and 8 bases from J, with 7 bases between. This CDR3 has 12 residues. DNA for the CDR3: TGTGCCAGCAGTTTCGGTTGGGAAAAACTGTTTTTT. Translation: CASSFGWEKLFF.

The J gene is TRBJ2-7, the V gene TRBV3-1 (or the pseudogene TRBV3-2), with D perhaps TRBD1 (5 bases). CDR3 length equals 17 residues. Germline values: CDR1 LGHDT, CDR2 YNNKEL (reference sequence). V was shortened by 0 bases and J by 6 bases, with 21 bases between the two germline ends. The CDR3 DNA reads TGTGCCAGCAGCCAAGACAGGGCAGGTTGGGTATATTCCGAGCAGTACTTC. It is translated as CASSQDRAGWVYSEQYF.

The chain links TRBV7-9 to TRBJ1-2, with TRBD1 identical over 8 bases. Per the germline V gene, CDR1 is SEHNR and CDR2 is FQNEAQ (reference sequence). The junction had 3 bases not matched to a gene; V was cut back by 3 bases and J by 3 bases. This CDR3 is 14 amino acids long. This CDR3 is CASSFSGGDYGYTF. CDR3 coding DNA: TGTGCCAGCAGCTTTTCAGGGGGCGACTATGGCTACACCTTC.

This chain joins TRBV5-1 and TRBJ1-1, with D possibly being TRBD1 (5 bases). V lost 2 bases to trimming and J lost 7 bases, with 12 bases between them. The CDR3 runs 13 residues. In germline, CDR1 is SGHRS, CDR2 YFSETQ. CDR3 loop: CASSFRGQGEAFF. The CDR3 DNA reads TGCGCCAGCAGCTTCCGCGGTCAGGGTGAAGCTTTCTTT.

In nucleotides, the CDR3 is TGTGCCAGCAGCTTGACTACAGGCGCCTACGAGCAGTACTTC. Translated, it gives CASSLTTGAYEQYF. This sequence joins TRBV5-6 and TRBJ2-7, with TRBD1 as a possible D gene (5 bases). The germline CDR1 and CDR2 sequences are SGHDT and YYEEEE. V lost 1 base to trimming and J lost 2 bases, with 10 bases between them. This CDR3 is built from 14 residues.

This chain uses TRBV7-3 with TRBJ1-1; D is uncertain. This CDR3 is built from 15 residues. CDR1 and CDR2 (germline): SGHTA, FQGTGA. The V end lost 1 base, the J end lost 2 bases, and 11 bases lay between the germline ends. The CDR3 is CASSLNPVSNTEAFF. The CDR3 DNA reads as TGTGCCAGCAGCTTAAATCCGGTCTCAAACACTGAAGCTTTCTTT. Together with reference TRBV7-3 and TRBJ1-1, the CDR3 gives the full variable domain: GAGVSQTPSNKVTEKGKYVELRCDPISGHTALYWYRQSLGQGPEFLIYFQGTGAADDSGLPNDRFFAVRPEGSVSTLKIQRTERGDSAVYLCASSLNPVSNTEAFFGQGTRLTVV.

V is TRBV29-1 and J is TRBJ1-2, with TRBD1 identical over 12 bases. CDR3 length: 13 residues. V trimming: 7 bases; J trimming: 7 bases; junction bases outside the gene matches: 7. Germline V gene sequence: CDR1 SQVTM, CDR2 ANQGSEA. CDR3 sequence reads: CSGTGQGAVGYTF. The CDR3 DNA is TGCAGCGGTACGGGACAGGGGGCTGTTGGCTACACCTTC.

The V call is TRBV24-1, the J call TRBJ1-4; D is ambiguous. This CDR3 is 13 amino acids long. The germline gives CDR1 KGHDR, CDR2 SFDVKD. Trimming cost V 12 bases and J 8 bases, with 18 bases left between them. The CDR3: CAPEGRLEEKLFF. The CDR3 bases are TGTGCCCCGGAGGGCAGGTTGGAAGAAAAACTGTTTTTT.

The gene calls are TRBV9 and TRBJ1-2; 9 nucleotides align to TRBD1. The CDR3 has 15 residues. V lost 5 bases, J lost 4 bases, and 9 bases stayed unmatched. Germline V gene sequence: CDR1 SGDLS, CDR2 YYNGEE. The CDR3 here is CASSLQGAVGYGYTF. DNA for the CDR3: TGTGCCAGCAGTTTACAGGGGGCTGTGGGCTATGGCTACACCTTC. The whole variable domain, remainder taken from reference TRBV9 and TRBJ1-2, is DSGVTQTPKHLITATGQRVTLRCSPRSGDLSVYWYQQSLDQGLQFLIQYYNGEERAKGNILERFSAQQFPDLHSELNLSSLELGDSALYFCASSLQGAVGYGYTFGSGTRLTVV.

This clone was detected once. The gene calls are TRBV4-3 and TRBJ2-3, with TRBD2 as a possible D gene (6 bases). The CDR3 length is 17 residues. Germline V gives CDR1 LGHNA, CDR2 YSLEER. V was clipped by 0 bases and J by 1 base, with 14 bases between them. CDR3 sequence (DNA): TGCGCCAGCAGCCAAGAGCGGAGGCGGGGACGCACAGATACGCAGTATTTT. This codes for CASSQERRRGRTDTQYF.

The chain recombines TRBV15 with TRBJ1-1, with 7 nucleotides matching TRBD1. With V trimmed by 5 bases and J by 5 bases, 8 bases remained unmatched. Germline V gene data show CDR1 as LNHNV and CDR2 as YYDKDF (reference sequence). The CDR3 covers 14 residues. CDR3 protein: CATSPDRMGTEAFF. Here the CDR3 DNA reads TGTGCCACCAGCCCGGACAGGATGGGGACTGAAGCTTTCTTT.

This chain links TRBV11-2 with TRBJ1-1; no definite D call. V was trimmed by 4 bases and J by 6 bases, leaving 18 bases between them. CDR1 is SGHAT, CDR2 FQNNGV, per germline. CDR3 length equals 15 residues. DNA for the CDR3: TGTGCCAGCAGCTCAATTAACTCGAGGGTCGCTGAAGCTTTCTTT. Its translation: CASSSINSRVAEAFF.

The gene calls are TRBV15 and TRBJ1-2; TRBD1 matches 10 bases. Germline values: CDR1 LNHNV, CDR2 YYDKDF (reference sequence). The CDR3 runs to 17 residues. J was trimmed by 0 bases and V by 8 bases; bases with no gene match: 12. In DNA form, the CDR3 reads TGTGCCACCGGCGGGGGACAGGGGCCCTTAGCTAACTATGGCTACACCTTC. This encodes CATGGGQGPLANYGYTF.

The chain is built from TRBV7-9 and TRBJ2-7; maybe TRBD1 (6 bases). V shed 5 bases and J shed 3 bases, with 20 bases lying between them. This CDR3 comprises 16 residues. Looked up from germline, CDR1 is SEHNR and CDR2 is FQNEAQ (reference sequence). CDR3 amino acids: CASSAGSGTLNYEQYF. In DNA form, the CDR3 reads TGTGCCAGCAGCGCTGGATCCGGGACACTTAACTACGAGCAGTACTTC.

This clone was detected only once. The gene calls are TRBV10-3 and TRBJ2-2; 12 bases agree with TRBD1. Germline V gene data show CDR1 as ENHRY and CDR2 as SYGVKD. This CDR3 region has 15 residues. J gave up 7 bases and V 7 bases, and 7 bases lay outside the gene matches. The CDR3: CAIMGTGGGNGELFF. In DNA, the CDR3 is TGTGCCATCATGGGGACAGGGGGCGGGAACGGGGAGCTGTTTTTT.

J is TRBJ2-1 and V is TRBV19; 7 positions match TRBD2. V shed 5 bases and J 9 bases; nucleotides not matched to a gene: 4. The CDR3 is 12 amino acids. The germline V gene encodes CDR1 LNHDA and CDR2 SQIVND (reference sequence). CDR3 in amino acids: CASSGGEVEQFF. DNA for the CDR3: TGTGCCAGTAGTGGGGGGGAGGTTGAGCAGTTCTTC.

V and J are TRBV11-2 and TRBJ1-2; no reliable D call. The V end lost 5 bases, the J end lost 8 bases, and 15 bases lay between the germline ends. Per the germline V gene, CDR1 is SGHAT and CDR2 is FQNNGV. The CDR3 has 13 amino acids. The CDR3 DNA reads TGTGCCAGCAGCCTGCTGTTCGGGATGGGCTACACCTTC. Its protein is CASSLLFGMGYTF.

The CDR3 loop reads CASSQGLGSSYEQYF. CDR3 coding DNA: TGTGCCAGCAGCCAAGGACTAGGGAGTTCCTACGAGCAGTACTTC. The chain is built from TRBV7-3 and TRBJ2-7; 7 nucleotides align to TRBD2. Trimming cost V 5 bases and J 1 base; bases outside gene matches: 8. This CDR3 has 15 amino acids. Germline CDR1 is SGHTA and CDR2 is FQGTGA.

The rearrangement joins TRBV5-4 to TRBJ2-3; D possibly corresponds to TRBD2 (5 bases). The germline V and J ends were trimmed by 0 bases and 2 bases, with 16 bases remaining between them. Germline V gives CDR1 SGHNT, CDR2 YYREEE (reference sequence). This CDR3 is built from 17 residues. CDR3 DNA sequence: TGTGCCAGCAGCTTGGGGCGAGGGAGACTAATCACAGATACGCAGTATTTT. Protein product: CASSLGRGRLITDTQYF.

This clone was counted once. J is TRBJ1-2 and V is TRBV6-1, with D possibly TRBD1 on 5 matching bases. CDR3 length equals 14 residues. V was pared by 3 bases and J by 5 bases, with 13 bases between. CDR1 is MNHNS and CDR2 is SASEGT in the germline V gene. CDR3 nucleotides: TGTGCCAGCAGTGAGGGGTGGACAACTTATGGCTACACCTTC. Amino acids: CASSEGWTTYGYTF.

The rearrangement links TRBV4-2 to TRBJ2-4; the match to TRBD1 covers 7 bases. After removal of 2 bases from V and 6 bases from J, the junction contained 7 bases not matched to a gene. The CDR3 contains 15 residues. CDR1 is LGHNA, CDR2 YNFKEQ, per germline. CDR3 coding DNA: TGTGCCAGCAGCCAACCCGACAGGGATAGAAACATTCAGTACTTC. It codes for CASSQPDRDRNIQYF.